Listed below are T cell receptor beta chains from one sample, sequenced in a study of blood T cell repertoires in COVID-19. The data were produced by immunoSEQ multiplex PCR, yet TCRdb's version contains in-frame clones alone and is incomplete. The sample has 150,000 or so clones, under 95% seen once. The sample comprised peripheral blood. These receptors were taken from a man aged 60 to 69 with active or convalescent COVID-19. Both conserved end residues are part of each CDR3. The order of the fields is CDR3 length, D gene, V gene, clone size, J gene, CDR3 protein. The D gene is left open where the match is weak. Size values are once, few and many counts, or a class for expanded clones, and some rows have none.

16	TRBD2	TRBV5-6	-	TRBJ2-1	CASSLMTSLSDNEQFF
13	-	TRBV5-1	-	TRBJ1-2	CASTPGGLNGYTF
15	TRBD2	TRBV3-1/TRBV3-2	-	TRBJ2-3	CASSLMAGGADTQYF
14	TRBD2	TRBV10-1	-	TRBJ2-7	CASSRTSGRYEQYF
15	-	TRBV5-5	-	TRBJ2-2	CASRSILANTGELFF
14	TRBD1	TRBV27	-	TRBJ1-6	CASRLGQANSPLHF
15	TRBD1	TRBV6-5	-	TRBJ1-1	CASSYATGLNTEAFF
18	-	TRBV12-5	-	TRBJ1-5	CASGLVLGQGFSNQPQHF
11	-	TRBV7-9	-	TRBJ2-7	CATQDSYEQYF
15	-	TRBV6-1	-	TRBJ1-6	CASSEYRVANSPLHF
17	TRBD1	TRBV11-2	once	TRBJ1-4	CASSLIRQGPTNEKLFF
13	-	TRBV19	-	TRBJ1-1	CASSIMRVTEAFF
15	-	TRBV3-1/TRBV3-2	-	TRBJ1-5	CASSQDRDRNQPQHF
14	TRBD2	TRBV18	-	TRBJ2-7	CASSPGLADYEQYF
15	-	TRBV25-1	-	TRBJ2-1	CASSASWSSYNEQFF
17	TRBD1	TRBV19	few	TRBJ1-1	CASSPRRDRGRGTEAFF
14	-	TRBV5-1	-	TRBJ1-1	CANRWGDLNTEAFF
13	-	TRBV28	-	TRBJ1-2	CASNQQDPYGYTF
12	TRBD1	TRBV5-1	-	TRBJ1-2	CASSPDRGGYTF
13	TRBD1	TRBV7-9	-	TRBJ2-1	CASSPGQGNEQFF
14	-	TRBV19	-	TRBJ1-2	CATHPRSGVYGYTF
18	-	TRBV13	once	TRBJ2-1	CASSLGLTPPYQWNEQFF
19	TRBD2	TRBV6-4	-	TRBJ2-5	CASSDAPESRTSGSETQYF
14	TRBD1	TRBV29-1	-	TRBJ1-1	CSVLGQGGSTEAFF
15	TRBD1	TRBV5-1	-	TRBJ1-3	CASSLGQISGNTIYF
14	-	TRBV21-1	-	TRBJ2-7	CARGKTGNGDEQYF
15	TRBD1	TRBV5-8	few	TRBJ2-7	CASSLGDRVAYEQYF
14	-	TRBV6-6	-	TRBJ1-5	CASFTGSSNQPQHF
14	TRBD2	TRBV19	once	TRBJ2-1	CASSKREGYNEQFF
15	-	TRBV7-9	-	TRBJ1-2	CASSQGQGSYYGYTF
15	TRBD2	TRBV5-1	-	TRBJ2-5	CASRTLSGGQETQYF
14	TRBD2	TRBV5-4	-	TRBJ2-1	CASSLGLAVNEQFF
14	-	TRBV11-2	-	TRBJ2-3	CASSLDLGADTQYF
14	-	TRBV23-1	-	TRBJ1-6	CASKGEWTNSPLHF
14	-	TRBV3-1/TRBV3-2	-	TRBJ1-2	CASSQGAGVVGYTF
15	-	TRBV6-5	-	TRBJ1-2	CASRVQGPLGYGYTF
14	TRBD1	TRBV7-8	-	TRBJ1-5	CASSESRGDQPQHF
15	-	TRBV6-5	once	TRBJ1-2	CASSYSAGGSYGYTF
15	TRBD1	TRBV3-1/TRBV3-2	-	TRBJ2-3	CASSQDFQGEDTQYF
13	-	TRBV6-1	-	TRBJ2-7	CASSDASGYEQYF
15	TRBD1	TRBV5-1	-	TRBJ1-5	CASSLQGANNQPQHF
11	-	TRBV20-1	-	TRBJ2-7	CSVSRGYEQYF
13	-	TRBV6-5	-	TRBJ2-7	CATHRGGAYEQYF